These T cell receptor beta chains were read from a single sample in a study of T-cell reconstitution after alpha-beta-depleted transplantation in children. TCRdb recomputed calls from the PCR reads with MiXCR, one row per CDR3 protein. The sample holds around 380,000 distinct CDR3 sequences, about 11% seen once. Sequences were derived from PBMCs from the stem cell graft donor, sampled from the stem cell graft. Receptors were obtained from a human donor who donated a stem cell graft to a child with acute myeloid leukemia. Each CDR3 is given with its conserved first and last residue. A D gene is named only where the DNA matches it firmly. Where a row states a size, it is once, few, many or the class of an expanded clone; other rows omit it.

TRBV6-5,-,-,TRBJ2-5,TGTGCCAGCAGTTACTCACCAGGGGACCAAGAGACCCAGTACTTC,CASSYSPGDQETQYF
TRBV7-2,-,few,TRBJ2-5,TGTGCCAGCAGCCGAGGGGCACTTTACCAAGAGACCCAGTACTTC,CASSRGALYQETQYF
TRBV5-1,TRBD1,few,TRBJ2-5,TGCGCCAGCAGCTTGGGAGGGACAGGGTACCAAGAGACCCAGTACTTC,CASSLGGTGYQETQYF
TRBV6-5,-,few,TRBJ2-7,TGTGCCAGCAGTTACTCTACAGCCCTTTACGAGCAGTACTTC,CASSYSTALYEQYF
TRBV18,-,once,TRBJ1-1,TGTGCCAGCTCCGGCGGACAGAACACTGAAGCTTTCTTT,CASSGGQNTEAFF
TRBV20-1,-,-,TRBJ2-6,TGCAGTGCTAGTGCCGGCAACTCTGGGGCCAACGTCCTGACTTTC,CSASAGNSGANVLTF
TRBV19,-,few,TRBJ2-5,TGTGCCAGTTCAGGGGCGGAGACCCAGTACTTC,CASSGAETQYF
TRBV6-5,-,few,TRBJ2-1,TGTGCCAGCAGTTACTCGTGGAGCGGCCAATACAATGAGCAGTTCTTC,CASSYSWSGQYNEQFF
TRBV4-2,-,few,TRBJ2-3,TGTGCCAGCAGCCAAGAGATGCAATACACAGATACGCAGTATTTT,CASSQEMQYTDTQYF
TRBV29-1,TRBD2,many,TRBJ2-7,TGCAGCGTTGAAGTAGGACTAGAGCAAAGGGGAGGCTCCTACGAGCAGTACTTC,CSVEVGLEQRGGSYEQYF
TRBV5-1,-,many,TRBJ2-3,TGCGCCAGCAGAGCCCAGGGATTAACAGATACGCAGTATTTT,CASRAQGLTDTQYF
TRBV2,TRBD1,-,TRBJ1-6,TGTGCCAGCAGAAGCCACAGGGGAGGCTATAATTCACCCCTCCACTTT,CASRSHRGGYNSPLHF
TRBV11-2,TRBD1,many,TRBJ2-5,TGTGCCAGCAGCCCAACAGGGGGCCAAGAGACCCAGTACTTC,CASSPTGGQETQYF
TRBV20-1,TRBD2,many,TRBJ2-1,TGCAGTGCCGAGAGGGGCGGGAGTGCACGGGATGAGCAGTTCTTC,CSAERGGSARDEQFF
TRBV11-2,-,few,TRBJ2-7,TGTGCCAGCAGCTTCTACAGGGTCGAGCAGTACTTC,CASSFYRVEQYF
TRBV19,-,-,TRBJ1-5,TGTGCCAGTAGTCGGATCGGCCAGTATAGCAATCAGCCCCAGCATTTT,CASSRIGQYSNQPQHF
TRBV29-1,TRBD2,-,TRBJ2-7,TGCAGCGTTGAAGAGGTTGTGGGTAGCGGGAGCTACGAGCAGTACTTC,CSVEEVVGSGSYEQYF
TRBV7-7,-,-,TRBJ2-3,TGTGCTAGCAGCTTAGACGGACGCGGGGATACGCAGTATTTT,CASSLDGRGDTQYF
TRBV6-1,-,few,TRBJ1-2,TGTGCCAGCAGTCGCGCGGGGCAGAACTATGGCTACACCTTC,CASSRAGQNYGYTF
TRBV29-1,-,many,TRBJ2-7,TGCAGCGTTGTAGGCTCCTACGAGCAGTACTTC,CSVVGSYEQYF
TRBV12-3/TRBV12-4,-,-,TRBJ2-5,TGTGCCAGCAGTTTAGCCGGGGCGCTGAAGACCCAGTACTTC,CASSLAGALKTQYF
TRBV5-1,-,few,TRBJ2-6,TGCGCCAGCAGCTTATTGGAGTCTGGGGCCAACGTCCTGACTTTC,CASSLLESGANVLTF
TRBV15,-,-,TRBJ2-1,TGTGCCACCAGCAGAGATTTGACGCGACTAGACTACAATGAGCAGTTCTTC,CATSRDLTRLDYNEQFF
TRBV7-2,-,few,TRBJ2-5,TGTGCCACCCTCGGATGGGTAGACCAGACCCAGTACTTC,CATLGWVDQTQYF
TRBV29-1,TRBD2,-,TRBJ2-5,TGCAGCGTTGCGAAACTCCAAGGACTAGCGGGAGGTGAGACCCAGTACTTC,CSVAKLQGLAGGETQYF
TRBV12-3/TRBV12-4,TRBD1,-,TRBJ1-1,TGTGCCAGCAATGGGGGGACAGCGGAAATGAACACTGAAGCTTTCTTT,CASNGGTAEMNTEAFF
TRBV19,TRBD2,-,TRBJ2-1,TGTGCCACCCGGACTAGAGGCGATGAGCAGTTCTTC,CATRTRGDEQFF
TRBV29-1,-,-,TRBJ2-7,TGCAGCGTGGTACAGGGATACGAGCAGTACTTC,CSVVQGYEQYF
TRBV10-2,-,-,TRBJ1-1,TGCGCCAGCAAGGACAACGAGAACACTGAAGCTTTCTTT,CASKDNENTEAFF
TRBV5-1,TRBD1,many,TRBJ1-2,TGCGCCAGCAGCTCCTCCGGACAGGCCCTAAACTATGGCTACACCTTC,CASSSSGQALNYGYTF
TRBV25-1,TRBD1,-,TRBJ2-3,TGTGCCAGCAGACCCGGACAGGGGGCGTGGAATACGCAGTATTTT,CASRPGQGAWNTQYF
TRBV18,-,few,TRBJ2-6,TGTGCCAGCTCACCAAATATTCGGGGTGCTGGGGCCAACGTCCTGACTTTC,CASSPNIRGAGANVLTF
TRBV5-4,-,-,TRBJ1-2,TGTGCCAGCAGCTTGACCCCCGGGGGAGGGCCGGATGGCTACACCTTC,CASSLTPGGGPDGYTF
TRBV25-1,TRBD1,-,TRBJ2-6,TGTGCCAGCGGTCCGGGACAGGGCTACTCTGGGGCCAACGTCCTGACTTTC,CASGPGQGYSGANVLTF
TRBV25-1,TRBD2,few,TRBJ2-3,TGTGCCAGCAGCCCCGGGCTAGCGGGAGTCACCGCAGATACGCAGTATTTT,CASSPGLAGVTADTQYF
TRBV20-1,-,few,TRBJ1-6,TGCAGTGCTAGCGTCCCAGCAAGCTATAATTCACCCCTCCACTTT,CSASVPASYNSPLHF
TRBV5-5,TRBD1,few,TRBJ2-2,TGTGCCAGCAGCCGCACACCCGGGACAGATCTCGGGGAGCTGTTTTTT,CASSRTPGTDLGELFF
TRBV4-3,-,few,TRBJ2-7,TGCGCCAGCAGCCAAGGGACGCGGGACTACGAGCAGTACTTC,CASSQGTRDYEQYF
TRBV15,TRBD1,few,TRBJ1-5,TGTGCCACCAGCAGAGCTCCTCTTGTCCCGGGACAGGGAGTACTCGATCAGCCCCAGCATTTT,CATSRAPLVPGQGVLDQPQHF
TRBV29-1,-,many,TRBJ2-7,TGCAGCGTTGAGCTCGCCGATACGTACGAGCAGTACTTC,CSVELADTYEQYF
TRBV20-1,TRBD2,few,TRBJ2-7,TGCAGTGCTAGAGAGTTAGCGGGAGACTCCAACGAGCAGTACTTC,CSARELAGDSNEQYF
TRBV7-2,-,-,TRBJ1-3,TGTGCCAACAGCTACTGGGCGAACACCATATATTTT,CANSYWANTIYF
TRBV14,-,-,TRBJ1-2,TGTGCCAGCAGCCAAGGGCGGCGACCCGGTGGCTATGGCTACACCTTC,CASSQGRRPGGYGYTF
TRBV20-1,-,many,TRBJ1-2,TGCAGTGCTGGACCCGACCGAAACTATGGCTACACCTTC,CSAGPDRNYGYTF
TRBV7-2,TRBD2,-,TRBJ2-5,TGTGCCAGCAACACCGGGACTAGCGGGGGGAGGCAAGAGACCCAGTACTTC,CASNTGTSGGRQETQYF
TRBV7-2,-,few,TRBJ1-1,TGTGCCAGCAGCGTCAGCCGGACTGTTACTGAAGCTTTCTTT,CASSVSRTVTEAFF
TRBV5-6,-,many,TRBJ2-1,TGTGCCAGCAGCTTCCGTGTGCGTGGTGAGCAGTTCTTC,CASSFRVRGEQFF
TRBV19,-,few,TRBJ2-3,TGTGCCAGTAGTACCCGACAGGTAGGCACAGATACGCAGTATTTT,CASSTRQVGTDTQYF
TRBV7-2,-,-,TRBJ2-3,TGTGCCAGCAGCCTCGACAGGTTCATAGATACGCAGTATTTT,CASSLDRFIDTQYF
TRBV4-1,-,few,TRBJ1-2,TGCGCCAGCAGCCAAGTGGGCCGACAGGATAATAGCTACACCTTC,CASSQVGRQDNSYTF
TRBV25-1,-,many,TRBJ2-7,TGTGCCAGCAGAAGAGGTTTCTACGAGCAGTACTTC,CASRRGFYEQYF
TRBV7-8,TRBD2,many,TRBJ2-2,TGTGCCAGCAGCCGTACCGGTAGCGGGAGTCCCGGGGAGCTGTTTTTT,CASSRTGSGSPGELFF
TRBV11-1,-,many,TRBJ1-1,TGTGCCAGCAGAGAGACAGCCATGAACACTGAAGCTTTCTTT,CASRETAMNTEAFF
TRBV7-8,-,few,TRBJ1-5,TGTGCCAGCAGCTTAAATGGGTTGCATCAGCCCCAGCATTTT,CASSLNGLHQPQHF
TRBV9,TRBD2,-,TRBJ2-5,TGTGCCAGCAGCGTATCGATTGGGGGGGGGGTCCAAGAGACCCAGTACTTC,CASSVSIGGGVQETQYF
TRBV6-1,-,-,TRBJ1-1,TGTGCCAGCTGGACGACGAACACTGAAGCTTTCTTT,CASWTTNTEAFF